Following are 18 T cell receptor beta chains from one sample sequenced in a study of read filtering for tumor transcriptome and immune sequencing. From 350 to 500 ng of RNA, a library with molecular barcoded alpha/delta and beta/gamma adaptors was made. TCRdb analysed the reads with MiXCR anew, one entry per CDR3 protein. Of some 46,000 distinct CDR3 sequences in the sample, approximately 12% were seen once. The sample consisted of a population of CD138-negative cells sorted from bone marrow. These receptors originate from a donor at least 40 years old with multiple myeloma.

This clonotype occurred many times. This chain joins TRBV28 and TRBJ1-5; D may be TRBD1 (5 bases). Between the trimmed V and J ends, which lost 8 bases and 12 bases, there was a span of 26 bases. The CDR3 runs 15 residues. Germline V gives CDR1 MDHEN, CDR2 SYDVKM. CDR3 sequence reads: CASFRRDARASDQHF. The CDR3 DNA follows: TGTGCCAGCTTTCGGAGGGACGCGCGGGCTAGCGACCAGCATTTT.

The sample holds many counts of this clonotype. The chain has TRBV6-5 and TRBJ2-6, with a tentative D call TRBD1 (6 bases). Trimming shortened V by 4 bases and J by 3 bases, and 10 bases separated the two germline ends. CDR3 size: 15 residues. Germline CDR1 reads MNHEY; CDR2 reads SVGAGI. CDR3 in amino acids: CASSLGGNGANVLTF. The CDR3 DNA reads as TGTGCCAGCAGTTTAGGGGGTAATGGGGCCAACGTCCTGACTTTC.

This clonotype was recorded at least ten times. V usage is TRBV7-9 and J usage is TRBJ1-4; 9 positions agree with TRBD1. Germline V gives CDR1 SEHNR, CDR2 FQNEAQ (reference sequence). The CDR3 runs 15 residues. Trimming cost V 5 bases and J 3 bases; bases outside gene matches: 4. CDR3: CASSNRGLANEKLFF. The DNA for the CDR3 is TGTGCCAGCAGCAACAGGGGGCTGGCTAATGAAAAACTGTTTTTT.

Ten or more counts support this clonotype. This chain joins TRBV27 and TRBJ2-3; TRBD2 agrees at 11 bases. CDR1 and CDR2 from the germline V gene are MNHEY and SMNVEV (reference sequence). With V trimmed by 5 bases and J by 5 bases, 3 bases remained unmatched. This CDR3 is 14 amino acids long. Here the CDR3 DNA reads TGTGCCAGCAGTGAGACTAGCGGGAAAGATACGCAGTATTTT. It codes for CASSETSGKDTQYF.

This clonotype was counted many times. The genes are TRBV5-1 and TRBJ1-4; D not certain. The CDR3 runs 13 residues. Trimming left V 0 bases short and J 7 bases short, with 7 bases between. Germline V gives CDR1 SGHRS, CDR2 YFSETQ. CDR3 amino acids: CASSLESSEKLFF. The CDR3, as DNA: TGCGCCAGCAGCTTGGAATCCTCTGAAAAACTGTTTTTT.

This clonotype was seen ten or more times. The rearrangement joins TRBV18 to TRBJ2-1, with TRBD2 matching over 8 bases. V lost 3 bases to trimming and J lost 0 bases; unmatched junction nucleotides: 7. The CDR3 runs 17 residues. Germline loops: CDR1 KGHSH, CDR2 LQKENI. CDR3 in amino acids: CASSPGGGRSSYNEQFF. In DNA form, the CDR3 reads TGTGCCAGCTCACCCGGGGGCGGGAGGAGCTCCTACAATGAGCAGTTCTTC.

This clonotype was observed at least ten times. The rearrangement uses TRBV5-1 and TRBJ1-1; D unresolved. The length of the CDR3 is 15 residues. The V gene lost 0 bases and the J gene lost 3 bases, with 12 bases spanning the gap. Germline-derived CDR1 and CDR2 are SGHRS and YFSETQ. The CDR3 nucleotides read TGCGCCAGCAGCTTGGTGGAGGGCCTGGACACTGAAGCTTTCTTT. Amino acids: CASSLVEGLDTEAFF.

This clonotype was recorded many times. The gene calls are TRBV6-5 and TRBJ2-1; 10 bases fit TRBD1. Unmatched junction bases numbered 8, after V lost 8 bases and J lost 13 bases. There are 12 residues in the CDR3. Germline V gene data show CDR1 as MNHEY and CDR2 as SVGAGI. The CDR3 loop is CASHTQTGGQFF. The CDR3, as DNA: TGTGCCAGCCATACCCAGACAGGGGGCCAGTTCTTC.

The sample holds a few counts of this clonotype. The V call is TRBV29-1, the J call TRBJ2-3; D is undetermined. Per the germline V gene, CDR1 is SQVTM and CDR2 is ANQGSEA. Trimming removed 7 bases from V and 2 bases from J, with 10 bases in between. The CDR3 covers 12 residues. The CDR3: CSGMTHTDTQYF. For the CDR3, the DNA is TGCAGCGGTATGACCCACACAGATACGCAGTATTTT.

Ten or more counts support this clonotype. V is TRBV5-1 and J is TRBJ2-1; TRBD2 aligns across 10 bases. Losses at the gene ends were 2 bases for V and 3 bases for J; bases not matched to a gene: 2. Germline V gene data show CDR1 as SGHRS and CDR2 as YFSETQ. The CDR3 has 15 amino acids. This CDR3 is CASSFLAGDYNEQFF. In nucleotides, the CDR3 is TGCGCCAGCAGCTTTCTAGCGGGAGACTACAATGAGCAGTTCTTC. The full variable domain, completed using reference TRBV5-1 and TRBJ2-1, is KAGVTQTPRYLIKTRGQQVTLSCSPISGHRSVSWYQQTPGQGLQFLFEYFSETQRNKGNFPGRFSGRQFSNSRSEMNVSTLELGDSALYLCASSFLAGDYNEQFFGPGTRLTVL.

The chain uses TRBV28 and TRBJ1-5; D unresolved. The V end was cut by 4 bases, the J end by 7 bases, with 23 bases between. This CDR3 is built from 17 residues. Looked up from germline, CDR1 is MDHEN and CDR2 is SYDVKM. CDR3 residues: CASSSPRRGDSRQPQHF. CDR3 DNA: TGTGCCAGCAGTTCCCCCCGTCGTGGGGATAGCAGACAGCCCCAGCATTTT.

About this clonotype itself: One end of the junction varies from germline; a read error may be responsible. This chain uses TRBV30 with TRBJ2-6; TRBD1 matches at 8 bases. Germline CDR1 GTSNPN, CDR2 SVGIG (reference sequence). The length of the CDR3 is 19 residues. In DNA, the CDR3 is TGTGCCCGGAGTGTACTGGGCGACAGGGGCCTCCCTGGGGCCAACGTCCTGACTTTC. Protein sequence: CARSVLGDRGLPGANVLTF.

This clonotype was counted many times. The CDR3 loop reads CASSLATGEETQYF. The CDR3 bases are TGTGCCAGCAGCTTAGCAACAGGGGAAGAGACCCAGTACTTC. The rearrangement links TRBV7-9 to TRBJ2-5; TRBD1 aligns across 7 bases. Germline CDR1 and CDR2: SEHNR and FQNEAQ (reference sequence). The V gene end was trimmed by 0 bases and the J gene end by 3 bases; junction bases not matched to a gene: 1. The CDR3 consists of 14 residues.

Ten or more counts support this clonotype. The chain links TRBV5-4 to TRBJ2-1, with 7 bases matching TRBD2. The CDR3 runs to 14 residues. Unmatched junction bases numbered 9, after V lost 4 bases and J lost 8 bases. The V gene's germline CDR1 is SGHNT and CDR2 YYREEE (reference sequence). The chain's CDR3 is CASSTGGRLYEQFF. In nucleotides, the CDR3 is TGTGCCAGCAGCACGGGCGGGAGATTATATGAGCAGTTCTTC.

For this clonotype: This may be a read error: a much more frequent sequence differs by one nucleotide. The chain uses TRBV20-1 and TRBJ2-1; 10 nucleotides agree with TRBD1. The CDR3 has 16 residues. Per germline, CDR1 DFQATT and CDR2 SNEGSKA (reference sequence). The CDR3 protein is CSAEGQGLFSYNEQLF. The DNA for the CDR3 is TGCAGTGCCGAGGGACAGGGGCTATTCTCCTACAATGAGCAGCTCTTC.

Ten or more counts support this clonotype. The rearrangement links TRBV12-3 or TRBV12-4 to TRBJ2-2; TRBD1 might be the D (5 bases). The ends were cut back, 6 bases at V and 2 bases at J, with 13 bases in the middle. The CDR3 is made up of 15 amino acids. Written as DNA, the CDR3 is TGTGCCAGCAGCAGTGACAGAAAAAACACCGGGGAGCTGTTTTTT. Its translation is CASSSDRKNTGELFF.

The chain employs TRBV7-2 and TRBJ2-2; maybe TRBD2 (6 bases). This CDR3 contains 16 residues. Germline V gives CDR1 SGHTA, CDR2 FQGNSA. V gave up 5 bases and J gave up 4 bases, with 17 bases separating them. The CDR3 DNA reads TGTGCCAGCAGCATACCTAGCGTTCGGGGCACCGGGGAGCTGTTTTTT. The encoded protein is CASSIPSVRGTGELFF.

This clonotype appeared a few times. A single base separates this from a much larger clone, so it may be a read error. The chain is built from TRBV20-1 and TRBJ2-7, with 12 bases that match TRBD2. The CDR3 extends over 14 amino acids. Germline V gene sequence: CDR1 DFQATT, CDR2 SNEGSKA (reference sequence). This CDR3 is CSAIRTSGTYGQYF. The CDR3 DNA follows: TGCAGTGCTATTCGGACTAGCGGGACCTACGGGCAGTACTTC.